This TCR beta chain is from a study of blood T cell repertoires in COVID-19. Study overall: Samples taken during acute and convalescent COVID-19 were collected in the United States, Italy and Spain. PBMCs, B-cell-depleted T cells, or T cells provided the cDNA or gDNA that made up the material.

With V trimmed by 10 bases and J by 5 bases, 12 bases remained unmatched. The CDR3 consists of 17 residues. Original analysis: Reference gene primers were amplified, and this amplification served to estimate nucleated cell counts. Assay: immunoSEQ multiplex PCR; the TCRdb copy retains only in-frame clones and omits some. That table is the source of V, J and clone size, and D and trimming were worked out from the DNA. The table records 75,000 to 90,000 clones, roughly 80% of them present only once. This chain joins TRBV23-1 and TRBJ2-2; 14 bases are shared with TRBD2. TRBV23-1 is designated an ORF whose function remains uncertain. Sequences were obtained from peripheral blood. The TCR was taken from a woman aged 40 to 55 with active or convalescent COVID-19. In DNA form, the CDR3 reads TGCGCCAACCCGCAAGGGACTAGCGGGAGAGGGACCGGGGAGCTGTTTTTT. Translated: CANPQGTSGRGTGELFF.